Listed here are 3 T cell receptor beta chains from one sample, sequenced in a study of T cells in localized non-small cell lung cancer. Using immunoSEQ multiplex PCR, the repertoire was profiled, and TCRdb retains in-frame clones only, with some absent. The sample carries 31,000 or so clones, around 89% recorded once. The sample was peripheral blood, taken before any cancer treatment. Receptor source: a woman aged 35 to 69 with stage I lung adenocarcinoma.

The CDR3 coding sequence is TGTGCCAGCAGCCTGGGGACTAGCAGAAGCACAGATACGCAGTATTTT. Translating gives CASSLGTSRSTDTQYF. V and J are TRBV7-2 and TRBJ2-3, with 9 bases identical to TRBD2. CDR3 size: 16 residues. Germline values: CDR1 SGHTA, CDR2 FQGNSA. J was trimmed by 0 bases and V by 5 bases; bases with no gene match: 6.

This clone was seen only once. The genes are TRBV28 and TRBJ1-2; D gene ambiguous. V was pared by 7 bases and J by 6 bases, with 15 bases between. The V gene's germline CDR1 is MDHEN and CDR2 SYDVKM. There are 13 residues in the CDR3. CDR3 sequence: CASIAGSENGYTF. CDR3 DNA: TGTGCCAGCATTGCTGGGTCGGAAAATGGCTACACCTTC.

This chain links TRBV9 with TRBJ1-6, with a weak D call TRBD1 (5 bases). The CDR3 extends over 15 amino acids. Germline V gene sequence: CDR1 SGDLS, CDR2 YYNGEE. Trimming left V 0 bases short and J 8 bases short, with 12 bases between. CDR3 in amino acids: CASSVGSGPHSPLHF. The CDR3 DNA is TGTGCCAGCAGCGTAGGGTCGGGACCCCATTCACCCCTCCACTTT. The full variable domain, rest sourced from reference TRBV9 and TRBJ1-6, is DSGVTQTPKHLITATGQRVTLRCSPRSGDLSVYWYQQSLDQGLQFLIQYYNGEERAKGNILERFSAQQFPDLHSELNLSSLELGDSALYFCASSVGSGPHSPLHFGNGTRLTVT.